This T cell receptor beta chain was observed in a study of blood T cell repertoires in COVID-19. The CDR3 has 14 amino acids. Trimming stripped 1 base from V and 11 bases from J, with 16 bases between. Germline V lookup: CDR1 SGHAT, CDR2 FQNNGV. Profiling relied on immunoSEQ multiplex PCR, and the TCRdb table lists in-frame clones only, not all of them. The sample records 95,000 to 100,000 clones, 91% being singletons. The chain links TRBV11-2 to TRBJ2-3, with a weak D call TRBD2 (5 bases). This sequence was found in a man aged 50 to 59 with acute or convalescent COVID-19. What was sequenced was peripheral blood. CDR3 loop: CASSLVGGGNRQYF. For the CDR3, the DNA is TGTGCCAGCAGCTTAGTGGGTGGAGGAAATAGGCAGTATTTT.